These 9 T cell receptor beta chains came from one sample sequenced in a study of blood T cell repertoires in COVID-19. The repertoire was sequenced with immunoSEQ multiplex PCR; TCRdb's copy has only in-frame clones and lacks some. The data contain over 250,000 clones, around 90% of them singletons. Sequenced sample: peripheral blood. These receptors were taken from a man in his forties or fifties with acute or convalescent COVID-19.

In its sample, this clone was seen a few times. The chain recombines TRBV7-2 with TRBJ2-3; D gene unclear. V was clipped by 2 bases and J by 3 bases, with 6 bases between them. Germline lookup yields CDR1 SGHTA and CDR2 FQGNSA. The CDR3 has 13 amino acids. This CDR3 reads CASSLYGTDTQYF. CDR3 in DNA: TGTGCCAGCAGCTTATACGGGACAGATACGCAGTATTTT.

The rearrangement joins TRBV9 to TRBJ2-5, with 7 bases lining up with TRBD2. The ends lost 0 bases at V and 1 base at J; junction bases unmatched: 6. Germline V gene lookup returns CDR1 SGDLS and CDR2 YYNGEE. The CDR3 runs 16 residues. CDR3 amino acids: CASSVGPLAAQETQYF. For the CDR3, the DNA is TGTGCCAGCAGCGTAGGGCCCCTAGCGGCCCAAGAGACCCAGTACTTC.

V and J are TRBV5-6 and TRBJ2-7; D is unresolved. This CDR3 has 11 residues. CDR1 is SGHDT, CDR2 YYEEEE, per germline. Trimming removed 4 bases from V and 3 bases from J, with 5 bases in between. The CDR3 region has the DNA TGTGCCAGCAGCCTTAACTACGAGCAGTACTTC. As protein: CASSLNYEQYF. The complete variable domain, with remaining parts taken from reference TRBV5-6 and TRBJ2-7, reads DAGVTQSPTHLIKTRGQQVTLRCSPKSGHDTVSWYQQALGQGPQFIFQYYEEEERQRGNFPDRFSGHQFPNYSSELNVNALLLGDSALYLCASSLNYEQYFGPGTRLTVT.

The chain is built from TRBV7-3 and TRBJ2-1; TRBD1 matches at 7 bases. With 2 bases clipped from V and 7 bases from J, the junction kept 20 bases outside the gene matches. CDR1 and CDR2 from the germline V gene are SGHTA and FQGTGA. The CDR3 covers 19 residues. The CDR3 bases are TGTGCCAGCAGCTTACAGGGCCGAAGCGACAGGGTAAGGTGGAATGAGCAGTTCTTC. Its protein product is CASSLQGRSDRVRWNEQFF. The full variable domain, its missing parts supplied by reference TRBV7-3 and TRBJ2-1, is GAGVSQTPSNKVTEKGKYVELRCDPISGHTALYWYRQSLGQGPEFLIYFQGTGAADDSGLPNDRFFAVRPEGSVSTLKIQRTERGDSAVYLCASSLQGRSDRVRWNEQFFGPGTRLTVL.

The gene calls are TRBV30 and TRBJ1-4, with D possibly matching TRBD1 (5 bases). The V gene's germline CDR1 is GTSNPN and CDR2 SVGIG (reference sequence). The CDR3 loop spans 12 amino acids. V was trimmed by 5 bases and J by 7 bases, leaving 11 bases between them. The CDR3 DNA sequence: TGTGCCTGGTCGCAGGGCGGTGAAAAACTGTTTTTT. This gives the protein CAWSQGGEKLFF.

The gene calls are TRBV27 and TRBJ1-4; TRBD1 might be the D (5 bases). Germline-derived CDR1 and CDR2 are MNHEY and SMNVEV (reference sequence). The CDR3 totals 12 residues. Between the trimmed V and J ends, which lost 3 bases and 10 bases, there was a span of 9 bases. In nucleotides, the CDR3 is TGTGCCAGCAGTTTTCCGGGGGGAAAACTGTTTTTT. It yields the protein CASSFPGGKLFF. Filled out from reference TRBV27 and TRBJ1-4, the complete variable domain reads EAQVTQNPRYLITVTGKKLTVTCSQNMNHEYMSWYRQDPGLGLRQIYYSMNVEVTDKGDVPEGYKVSRKEKRNFPLILESPSPNQTSLYFCASSFPGGKLFFGSGTQLSVL.

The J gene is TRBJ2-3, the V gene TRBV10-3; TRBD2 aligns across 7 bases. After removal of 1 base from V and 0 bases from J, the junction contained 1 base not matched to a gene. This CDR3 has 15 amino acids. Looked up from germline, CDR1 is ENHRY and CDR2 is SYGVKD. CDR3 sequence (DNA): TGTGCCATCAGTGAGTTCGGGGGGAGCACAGATACGCAGTATTTT. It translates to CAISEFGGSTDTQYF.

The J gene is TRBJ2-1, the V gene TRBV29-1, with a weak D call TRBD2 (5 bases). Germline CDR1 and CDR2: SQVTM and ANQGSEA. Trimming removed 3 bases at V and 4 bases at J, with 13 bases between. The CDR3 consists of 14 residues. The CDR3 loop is CSVDTRTYYNEQFF. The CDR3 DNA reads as TGCAGCGTTGATACCAGGACTTATTACAATGAGCAGTTCTTC.

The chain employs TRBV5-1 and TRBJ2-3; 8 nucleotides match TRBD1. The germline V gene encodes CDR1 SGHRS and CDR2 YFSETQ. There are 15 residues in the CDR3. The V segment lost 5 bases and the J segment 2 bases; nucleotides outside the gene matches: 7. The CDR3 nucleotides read TGCGCCAGCAGTCCTCGGACAGGGAACACAGATACGCAGTATTTT. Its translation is CASSPRTGNTDTQYF.